What follows are 32 T cell receptor beta chains derived from one specimen sequenced in a study of molecular identifiers for immune sequencing clone quantification. TCRdb re-derived calls from the PCR reads in MiXCR, one entry per CDR3 protein. Here the sample spans about 640,000 distinct CDR3 sequences, 15% to 20% being singletons. The sequencing sample was made of naive CD8+ T cells from blood, with Jurkat cell RNA spiked in. This sample's subset: FACS-sorted CD8+CD4-CCR7+CD45RA+ naive T cells. These receptors were collected from a human donor in good health. Some libraries in this study had Jurkat cell RNA spiked in.

This chain joins TRBV28 and TRBJ2-5, with 7 bases identical to TRBD2. V trimming: 2 bases; J trimming: 3 bases; junction bases outside the gene matches: 3. The germline V gene has CDR1 MDHEN and CDR2 SYDVKM. This CDR3 has 14 residues. The CDR3, as DNA: TGTGCCAGCAGTTTACTAGCGGAGAAAGAGACCCAGTACTTC. This translates into CASSLLAEKETQYF.

This clonotype was seen at least ten times. This chain links TRBV28 with TRBJ2-7, with 8 bases aligning to TRBD1. V gave up 4 bases and J gave up 7 bases; unmatched junction bases: 12. Germline V gene sequence: CDR1 MDHEN, CDR2 SYDVKM. This CDR3 has 15 amino acids. CDR3 region: CASSSATGAGLEQYF. The CDR3 DNA reads as TGTGCCAGCAGTTCTGCGACAGGGGCTGGGTTAGAGCAGTACTTC.

This clonotype was seen repeatedly, ten times or more. The V gene is TRBV28, the J gene TRBJ1-2, with D unclear. Trimming cost V 4 bases and J 7 bases, with 16 bases left between them. The CDR3 sequence is 14 residues long. Per germline, CDR1 MDHEN and CDR2 SYDVKM. DNA for the CDR3: TGTGCCAGCAGTTCCCTACAGCGGGTCTCTGGCTACACCTTC. As protein: CASSSLQRVSGYTF.

The table lists this clonotype with many counts. The chain combines TRBV6-2 or TRBV6-3 with TRBJ1-1; D may be TRBD1 (6 bases). V was cut by 3 bases and J by 8 bases, with 13 bases left in between. The CDR3 has 13 residues. From germline, CDR1 is MNHEY and CDR2 SVGEGT. CDR3 bases: TGTGCCAGCAGTTATCTTGGGGGCCCGGAAGCTTTCTTT. Amino acid sequence: CASSYLGGPEAFF.

This clonotype was seen more than once but under ten times. CDR3 loop: CSVGYSRNEQFF. The DNA of the CDR3 is TGCAGCGTTGGATACAGCAGGAATGAGCAGTTCTTC. This chain joins TRBV29-1 and TRBJ2-1; D remains unclear. The germline CDR1 and CDR2 sequences are SQVTM and ANQGSEA. This CDR3 is 12 amino acids long. V was trimmed by 4 bases and J by 7 bases, leaving 11 bases between them.

This clonotype was recorded at least ten times. The J gene is TRBJ2-3, the V gene TRBV7-9; 12 bases line up with TRBD2. This CDR3 comprises 17 residues. Germline CDR1 reads SEHNR; CDR2 reads FQNEAQ (reference sequence). J lost 0 bases, V lost 5 bases, and 6 bases had no gene match. The CDR3 sequence is CASSPPSGRVSTDTQYF. CDR3 coding DNA: TGTGCCAGCAGCCCTCCTAGCGGGAGGGTTAGCACAGATACGCAGTATTTT.

This clonotype was picked up a small number of times. This chain uses TRBV11-2 with TRBJ2-2; maybe TRBD2 (6 bases). Trimming stripped 5 bases from V and 6 bases from J, with 16 bases between. The CDR3 is 15 amino acids. The germline V gene encodes CDR1 SGHAT and CDR2 FQNNGV. CDR3 amino acids: CASSQGLVVAGELFF. CDR3 in DNA: TGTGCCAGCAGCCAGGGACTGGTAGTCGCCGGGGAGCTGTTTTTT.

The table lists this clonotype with many counts. The chain links TRBV28 to TRBJ2-5; 10 positions agree with TRBD2. The CDR3 consists of 18 residues. Trimming cost V 6 bases and J 5 bases; bases outside gene matches: 18. The V gene's germline CDR1 is MDHEN and CDR2 SYDVKM. The CDR3 DNA reads as TGTGCCAGCAGGTTCCGATTAGCGGGAGGTTCTCTTGGTGAGACCCAGTACTTC. It codes for CASRFRLAGGSLGETQYF. The full variable domain, its missing parts supplied by reference TRBV28 and TRBJ2-5, is DVKVTQSSRYLVKRTGEKVFLECVQDMDHENMFWYRQDPGLGLRLIYFSYDVKMKEKGDIPEGYSVSREKKERFSLILESASTNQTSMYLCASRFRLAGGSLGETQYFGPGTRLLVL.

This clonotype was seen repeatedly, ten times or more. The chain uses TRBV20-1 and TRBJ2-7, with a possible D match to TRBD1 (6 bases). Germline V gene lookup returns CDR1 DFQATT and CDR2 SNEGSKA (reference sequence). The germline V and J ends were trimmed by 6 bases and 4 bases, with 19 bases remaining between them. This CDR3 region has 14 residues. The chain's CDR3 is CSAFPLGTQYEQYF. The CDR3 DNA sequence: TGCAGTGCCTTCCCGCTCGGGACACAATACGAGCAGTACTTC.

Regarding this clonotype: Possible read error: a much larger clone is one base away. Here the CDR3 DNA reads TGTGCCAGCAGCCACCCTCAGAGGGACGAATCGGTCTTC. Translating gives CASSHPQRDESVF. This rearrangement joins TRBV12-3 or TRBV12-4 to TRBJ2-1; D possibly matches TRBD1 or TRBD2 (5 bases each). The CDR3 has 13 amino acids.

This chain connects TRBV6-1 to TRBJ1-2, with TRBD1 identical over 7 bases. J was trimmed by 7 bases and V by 3 bases; bases with no gene match: 11. Germline V gene lookup returns CDR1 MNHNS and CDR2 SASEGT. The CDR3 is 15 residues long. CDR3: CASSDGGQTPFGYTF. The CDR3 DNA is TGTGCCAGCAGTGATGGGGGACAGACCCCCTTTGGCTACACCTTC.

This clonotype was seen ten or more times. The V call is TRBV12-3 or TRBV12-4, the J call TRBJ1-5, with a possible D match to TRBD1 (5 bases). V was shortened by 6 bases and J by 5 bases, with 20 bases between the two germline ends. The CDR3 is 16 amino acids. The CDR3 spells CASSSLAGRDDQPQHF. The CDR3 DNA sequence: TGTGCCAGCAGCTCTTTGGCCGGACGGGACGATCAGCCCCAGCATTTT.

The gene calls are TRBV7-9 and TRBJ2-1; D gene unclear. Trimming cost V 6 bases and J 2 bases, with 5 bases left between them. The germline CDR1 and CDR2 sequences are SEHNR and FQNEAQ (reference sequence). The length of the CDR3 is 12 residues. The CDR3, as DNA: TGTGCCAGCAGTGGAGCCTACAATGAGCAGTTCTTC. This encodes CASSGAYNEQFF.

Comment on this clonotype: Given a much more abundant clone one base away, this may be a read error. The chain uses TRBV2 and TRBJ2-7; tentative D call: TRBD1 (5 bases). CDR1 is SNHLY and CDR2 is FYNNEI in the germline V gene. The CDR3 covers 13 residues. The CDR3 is CASSMTDKYGQYF. Written as DNA, the CDR3 is TGTGCCAGCAGTATGACAGACAAGTACGGGCAGTACTTC.

CDR3 sequence reads: CASSSGLDAHQPQHF. DNA of the CDR3: TGTGCCAGCAGCTCAGGACTGGACGCGCATCAGCCCCAGCATTTT. This chain joins TRBV7-9 and TRBJ1-5; D ambiguous. Germline V gene data show CDR1 as SEHNR and CDR2 as FQNEAQ (reference sequence). The CDR3 is 15 amino acids. The V end was cut by 4 bases, the J end by 5 bases, with 15 bases between. Based on the CDR3 plus reference TRBV7-9 and TRBJ1-5, the full variable domain is DTGVSQNPRHKITKRGQNVTFRCDPISEHNRLYWYRQTLGQGPEFLTYFQNEAQLEKSRLLSDRFSAERPKGSFSTLEIQRTEQGDSAMYLCASSSGLDAHQPQHFGDGTRLSIL.

This clonotype has at least ten counts. The chain employs TRBV28 and TRBJ2-7, with D perhaps TRBD1 (5 bases). Trimming cost V 2 bases and J 1 base, with 9 bases left between them. The germline gives CDR1 MDHEN, CDR2 SYDVKM. The CDR3 has 14 amino acids. CDR3 bases: TGTGCCAGCAGTTTAACTCCAGGGTCCTACGAGCAGTACTTC. Translated, it gives CASSLTPGSYEQYF.

As regards this clonotype: A junction boundary mismatches the germline segment, possibly from a read error. This chain links TRBV7-9 with TRBJ1-4; D may be TRBD1 (5 bases). In germline, CDR1 is SEHNR, CDR2 FQNEAQ (reference sequence). This CDR3 spans 14 amino acids. The CDR3 spells CASGHRGSNEKLSF. The CDR3 nucleotides are TGTGCCAGCGGCCATAGGGGATCTAATGAAAAACTGTCTTTT. The full variable domain, completed using reference TRBV7-9 and TRBJ1-4, is DTGVSQNPRHKITKRGQNVTFRCDPISEHNRLYWYRQTLGQGPEFLTYFQNEAQLEKSRLLSDRFSAERPKGSFSTLEIQRTEQGDSAMYLCASGHRGSNEKLSFGSGTQLSVL.

This clonotype occurred many times. The V call is TRBV5-5, the J call TRBJ1-4; no firm D call. CDR1 is SGHKS, CDR2 YYEKEE, per germline (reference sequence). The CDR3 is 16 residues long. Trimming removed 4 bases at V and 3 bases at J, with 16 bases between. The CDR3 DNA reads TGTGCCAGCAGCGTGGGGATGCAGGAAGCTAATGAAAAACTGTTTTTT. This codes for CASSVGMQEANEKLFF.

In its sample, this clonotype was seen many times. J is TRBJ2-3 and V is TRBV6-6; D unresolved. Trimming stripped 10 bases from V and 3 bases from J, with 5 bases between. This CDR3 spans 10 amino acids. Looked up from germline, CDR1 is MNHNY and CDR2 is SVGAGI (reference sequence). The CDR3 loop is CAIGTDTQYF. CDR3 DNA sequence: TGTGCCATCGGAACAGATACGCAGTATTTT.

V and J are TRBV19 and TRBJ2-6; 7 bases map to TRBD1. Germline V lookup: CDR1 LNHDA, CDR2 SQIVND (reference sequence). There are 14 residues in the CDR3. After removal of 6 bases from V and 7 bases from J, the junction contained 6 bases not matched to a gene. Here the CDR3 DNA reads TGTGCCAGTAGCCCTACAGGGGTCGCCAACGTCCTGACTTTC. Amino acids: CASSPTGVANVLTF.

V gene TRBV5-5 combines with J gene TRBJ2-7, with 12 bases identical to TRBD2. The CDR3 length is 15 residues. Per germline, CDR1 SGHKS and CDR2 YYEKEE (reference sequence). The V and J ends lost 3 bases and 4 bases, in that order; junction bases with no gene match: 5. The CDR3 region has the DNA TGTGCCAGCAGCTGGACTAGCGGGGACACTTACGAGCAGTACTTC. Its translation: CASSWTSGDTYEQYF. The whole variable domain, filled in from reference TRBV5-5 and TRBJ2-7, reads DAGVTQSPTHLIKTRGQQVTLRCSPISGHKSVSWYQQVLGQGPQFIFQYYEKEERGRGNFPDRFSARQFPNYSSELNVNALLLGDSALYLCASSWTSGDTYEQYFGPGTRLTVT.

As concerns this clonotype: A much larger clone is a single base away; this may be a read error. The J gene is TRBJ2-7, the V gene TRBV6-5, with a weak D call TRBD1 (6 bases). Trimming took off 8 bases at V and 9 bases at J, with 29 bases between the two ends. The CDR3 runs 16 residues. From germline, CDR1 is MNHEY and CDR2 SVGAGI. This CDR3 is CASGLLGRGDLGGQYF. As DNA, the CDR3 is TGTGCCAGCGGGTTGTTGGGCCGAGGGGACCTAGGGGGGCAGTACTTC.

Notes on this clonotype: A much larger clone lies a single base off, so this may be a read error. J is TRBJ1-1 and V is TRBV5-6; D gene uncertain. Germline values: CDR1 SGHDT, CDR2 YYEEEE. This CDR3 contains 13 residues. The CDR3 region is CASSLVSGPEASF. The CDR3 region has the DNA TGTGCCAGCAGCTTGGTGTCAGGTCCTGAAGCTTCCTTT.

Remarks on this clonotype: A much larger clone differs by one base, so this may be a read error. This chain links TRBV6-6 with TRBJ1-2; the D gene is possibly TRBD1 (5 bases). Germline CDR1 MNHNY, CDR2 SVGAGI (reference sequence). Between the trimmed V and J ends, which lost 4 bases and 5 bases, there was a span of 20 bases. This CDR3 comprises 16 residues. The CDR3 DNA follows: TGTGCCAGCAGTTGCTCTGTCGGGGGGATCCCTTATGGCTACACCTTC. Translating it yields CASSCSVGGIPYGYTF.

This clonotype was counted at least ten times. This chain links TRBV7-9 with TRBJ2-5; D gene uncertain. The V and J ends lost 5 bases and 4 bases respectively, with 20 bases between them. Germline loops: CDR1 SEHNR, CDR2 FQNEAQ (reference sequence). This CDR3 has 16 amino acids. The CDR3 bases are TGTGCCAGCAGCCCGACACTCGCCGGTGTGGGAGAGACCCAGTACTTC. Amino acids: CASSPTLAGVGETQYF.

This clonotype was seen a handful of times. The rearrangement joins TRBV29-1 to TRBJ2-1; TRBD2 matches 9 bases. The V and J ends lost 7 bases and 5 bases, in that order; junction bases with no gene match: 6. This CDR3 spans 13 amino acids. The germline V gene encodes CDR1 SQVTM and CDR2 ANQGSEA. CDR3 in DNA: TGCAGCGGCAGACTAGCGGAAGACAATGAGCAGTTCTTC. Protein sequence: CSGRLAEDNEQFF.

This clonotype was recorded at least ten times. The rearrangement joins TRBV7-9 to TRBJ2-1, with 11 bases fitting TRBD2. Germline trimming cut 5 bases from V and 10 bases from J; bases unmatched to any gene: 10. CDR1 is SEHNR, CDR2 FQNEAQ, per germline (reference sequence). The CDR3 is made up of 15 amino acids. The CDR3 is CASSRLAGGEPEQFF. The DNA of the CDR3 is TGTGCCAGCAGCCGTCTAGCGGGAGGTGAGCCCGAGCAGTTCTTC.

This clonotype was seen repeatedly, ten times or more. This chain joins TRBV6-5 and TRBJ1-1, with D perhaps matching TRBD1 (5 bases). The V and J ends lost 2 bases and 4 bases respectively, with 11 bases between them. CDR3 length: 14 amino acids. CDR1 is MNHEY and CDR2 is SVGAGI in the germline V gene. CDR3 residues: CASSYDLGGTEAFF. CDR3 in DNA: TGTGCCAGCAGTTACGATCTTGGGGGCACTGAAGCTTTCTTT.

Of note for this clonotype: This may be a read error: a much more frequent sequence differs by one nucleotide. The V gene is TRBV5-6, the J gene TRBJ1-5, with 7 nucleotides matching TRBD1. CDR3 length equals 18 residues. V lost 5 bases and J lost 9; bases outside the gene matches: 23. Germline assignment: CDR1 SGHDT and CDR2 YYEEEE. The chain's CDR3 is CASRHPHPGQRPYPPQHF. In DNA, the CDR3 is TGTGCCAGCAGACATCCCCACCCGGGACAGCGTCCTTATCCGCCCCAGCATTTT. Looking up the rest from reference TRBV5-6 and TRBJ1-5 gives the full variable domain: DAGVTQSPTHLIKTRGQQVTLRCSPKSGHDTVSWYQQALGQGPQFIFQYYEEEERQRGNFPDRFSGHQFPNYSSELNVNALLLGDSALYLCASRHPHPGQRPYPPQHFGDGTRLSIL.

About this clonotype itself: This sequence may be a read error, since a much larger clone differs from it by one base. The rearrangement joins TRBV27 to TRBJ1-5, with D perhaps matching TRBD1 (5 bases). Germline V gene data show CDR1 as MNHEY and CDR2 as SMNVEV (reference sequence). This CDR3 is 15 amino acids long. The CDR3 spells CASSLGHISNRPQHF. The CDR3 DNA reads as TGTGCCAGCAGTTTAGGACATATTAGCAATCGGCCCCAGCATTTT.

As for this clonotype: A read error may explain this, as a much larger clone is one base away. The rearrangement joins TRBV29-1 to TRBJ2-7; either TRBD1 or TRBD2 may supply D (5 bases each). The CDR3 consists of 13 residues. The germline CDR1 and CDR2 sequences are SQVTM and ANQGSEA. The DNA of the CDR3 is TGCAGCGTTCATATCGGTCAACGGGACGAGAAGTACTTC. It is translated as CSVHIGQRDEKYF.

This clonotype was observed at least ten times. The genes are TRBV5-1 and TRBJ2-3; no firm D call. The V gene's germline CDR1 is SGHRS and CDR2 YFSETQ. Between the trimmed V and J ends, which lost 4 bases and 4 bases, there was a span of 7 bases. The CDR3 sequence is 12 residues long. CDR3 amino acids: CASSVTPDTQYF. CDR3 nucleotide sequence: TGCGCCAGCAGCGTTACACCAGATACGCAGTATTTT.